The 19 T cell receptor beta chains in this list originate from one sample, sequenced in a study of T cells in Graves' hyperthyroidism and ophthalmopathy. The source material, RNA transcripts, was used to amplify TCR beta CDR3 regions. First-round RT-PCR targeting the TCR CDR3 was performed with the HTBI primer set. TCRdb independently ran MiXCR on the multiplex PCR reads; one entry per CDR3 protein. The sample carries 400,000 to 550,000 distinct CDR3 sequences, approximately 25% recorded once. Material for sequencing was blood. Receptor source: a woman aged 25 to 39 with Graves' ophthalmopathy.

This clonotype was counted ten times or more. V is TRBV5-1 and J is TRBJ2-5; D is possibly TRBD1 or TRBD2 (5 bases each). CDR3 length equals 15 residues. Germline V gives CDR1 SGHRS, CDR2 YFSETQ. The V gene lost 5 bases and the J gene lost 4 bases, with 18 bases spanning the gap. The CDR3 coding sequence is TGCGCCAGCAGTCTTCTTGCGAGGGGCCGAGAGACCCAGTACTTC. It is translated as CASSLLARGRETQYF.

This sequence joins TRBV15 and TRBJ2-5, with D tentatively TRBD2 (5 bases). Trimming took off 3 bases at V and 1 base at J, with 12 bases between the two ends. The CDR3 sequence is 15 residues long. The germline gives CDR1 LNHNV, CDR2 YYDKDF (reference sequence). CDR3 region: CATSRTTVTQETQYF. The DNA of the CDR3 is TGTGCCACCAGCAGGACTACAGTCACCCAAGAGACCCAGTACTTC.

The chain joins TRBV6-1 to TRBJ2-7; TRBD1 matches 9 bases. CDR3 size: 15 residues. Looked up from germline, CDR1 is MNHNS and CDR2 is SASEGT. Losses at the gene ends were 6 bases for V and 4 bases for J; bases not matched to a gene: 10. The CDR3 is CASSPHLGQGYEQYF. Written as DNA, the CDR3 is TGTGCCAGCAGCCCCCACCTAGGACAGGGGTACGAGCAGTACTTC.

This clonotype was detected ten times or more. V usage is TRBV7-3 and J usage is TRBJ1-1; possibly TRBD1 for D (6 bases). Trimming took off 5 bases at V and 1 base at J, with 23 bases between the two ends. Germline-derived CDR1 and CDR2 are SGHTA and FQGTGA. The CDR3 has 18 amino acids. This chain's CDR3 is CASSQNGTGLLPNTEAFF. For the CDR3, the DNA is TGTGCCAGCAGCCAGAACGGAACAGGGTTGCTTCCGAACACTGAAGCTTTCTTT. Filled out from reference TRBV7-3 and TRBJ1-1, the complete variable domain reads GAGVSQTPSNKVTEKGKYVELRCDPISGHTALYWYRQSLGQGPEFLIYFQGTGAADDSGLPNDRFFAVRPEGSVSTLKIQRTERGDSAVYLCASSQNGTGLLPNTEAFFGQGTRLTVV.

Ten or more counts support this clonotype. The J gene is TRBJ1-2, the V gene TRBV20-1, with unresolved D. Germline V gene sequence: CDR1 DFQATT, CDR2 SNEGSKA (reference sequence). This CDR3 has 11 residues. Deletions cut 5 bases from V and 7 bases from J, with 11 bases between. The CDR3 bases are TGCAGTGCTCCCTCCAGGTCTGGCTACACCTTC. Protein product: CSAPSRSGYTF.

This clonotype was picked up many times. The V and J genes are TRBV7-2 and TRBJ2-2; D may be TRBD2 (6 bases). V lost 5 bases and J lost 5, with 9 bases in between. Germline V gene lookup returns CDR1 SGHTA and CDR2 FQGNSA. The CDR3 extends over 13 amino acids. CDR3 DNA: TGTGCCAGCAGCATGCTAGCGACCGGGGAGCTGTTTTTT. Amino acid sequence: CASSMLATGELFF.

The sample holds many counts of this clonotype. The rearrangement joins TRBV6-5 to TRBJ1-2; D not resolved. The CDR3 loop spans 13 amino acids. Germline V lookup: CDR1 MNHEY, CDR2 SVGAGI. Trimming took off 0 bases at V and 1 base at J, with 3 bases between the two ends. The CDR3 region has the DNA TGTGCCAGCAGTTACTCCGTTAACTATGGCTACACCTTC. The encoded protein is CASSYSVNYGYTF.

The sample holds many counts of this clonotype. This chain links TRBV9 with TRBJ2-5; D unclear. V lost 3 bases and J lost 2, with 11 bases in between. Germline loops: CDR1 SGDLS, CDR2 YYNGEE. The length of the CDR3 is 14 residues. CDR3 bases: TGTGCCAGCAGCGAAAACGTGGGTCAAGAGACCCAGTACTTC. Protein product: CASSENVGQETQYF.

There are many counts of this clonotype. The V call is TRBV20-1, the J call TRBJ2-7, with D hard to call. V lost 3 bases, J lost 2 bases, and 11 bases lay in between. The CDR3 runs 13 residues. CDR1 is DFQATT, CDR2 SNEGSKA, per germline (reference sequence). CDR3 DNA: TGCAGTGCTAGCGCTAGTTCCCCCTACGAGCAGTACTTC. Its translation is CSASASSPYEQYF.

In its sample, this clonotype was seen many times. The chain carries TRBV7-2 and TRBJ2-7; tentatively, D is TRBD1 (5 bases). The germline V gene has CDR1 SGHTA and CDR2 FQGNSA. The V end lost 5 bases, the J end lost 0 bases, and 11 bases lay between the germline ends. CDR3 size: 14 residues. The CDR3 DNA follows: TGTGCCAGCAGCGTAGGACACCTCTCCTACGAGCAGTACTTC. Translation: CASSVGHLSYEQYF.

This clonotype was picked up many times. The V call is TRBV10-3, the J call TRBJ2-7; 9 bases are shared with TRBD1. Germline CDR1 reads ENHRY; CDR2 reads SYGVKD. The CDR3 is made up of 16 amino acids. Unmatched junction bases numbered 6, after V lost 0 bases and J lost 3 bases. The CDR3 nucleotides are TGTGCCATCAGTGAGTCGAGGGACAGGGCTAACTACGAGCAGTACTTC. Translated: CAISESRDRANYEQYF.

This clonotype was seen at least ten times. This chain joins TRBV12-3 or TRBV12-4 and TRBJ2-5, with a weak D call TRBD2 (7 bases). The CDR3 has 14 amino acids. With 5 bases removed from V and 5 bases from J, the gap between germline ends came to 15 bases. For the CDR3, the DNA is TGTGCCAGCAGTCCCCGGGGGCGGGAGGAGACCCAGTACTTC. It translates to CASSPRGREETQYF.

The chain links TRBV10-3 to TRBJ1-1; 9 bases agree with TRBD1. This CDR3 spans 15 amino acids. The J segment lost 1 base and the V segment lost 4 bases, leaving 4 bases of the junction unmatched. From germline, CDR1 is ENHRY and CDR2 SYGVKD. The CDR3 is CAISVQGAANTEAFF. DNA for the CDR3: TGTGCCATCAGTGTACAGGGGGCGGCGAACACTGAAGCTTTCTTT.

Comments on this clonotype: This likely comes from a read error, as the CDR3 has no conserved phenylalanine or tryptophan at its end. The chain recombines TRBV6-2 or TRBV6-3 with TRBJ2-7; 7 positions agree with TRBD1. The ends lost 6 bases at V and 3 bases at J; junction bases unmatched: 11. There are 15 residues in the CDR3. The germline V gene has CDR1 MNHEY and CDR2 SVGEGT. In DNA form, the CDR3 reads TGTGCCAGCAGAAGAGGGGGCGAAGACTACTACGAGCAGTACTCC. Translation: CASRRGGEDYYEQYS.

The rearrangement uses TRBV28 and TRBJ2-7; no firm D call. Germline-derived CDR1 and CDR2 are MDHEN and SYDVKM. The CDR3 totals 14 residues. Trimming took 4 bases from V and 2 from J, leaving 12 bases between them. CDR3: CASSSSTVTYEQYF. CDR3 bases: TGTGCCAGCAGTTCCTCGACGGTTACCTACGAGCAGTACTTC.

This clonotype was counted at least ten times. V is TRBV12-3 or TRBV12-4 and J is TRBJ1-5, with TRBD1 identical over 8 bases. V lost 6 bases, J lost 7 bases, and 5 bases stayed unmatched. The CDR3 extends over 13 amino acids. CDR3 coding DNA: TGTGCCAGCAGGGGACAGGCACGACAGCCCCAGCATTTT. It is translated as CASRGQARQPQHF.

This clonotype was picked up many times. This chain connects TRBV27 to TRBJ1-2, with TRBD1 matching 10 bases. Germline CDR1 reads MNHEY; CDR2 reads SMNVEV (reference sequence). The CDR3 contains 17 residues. The V gene end was trimmed by 5 bases and the J gene end by 4 bases; junction bases not matched to a gene: 13. CDR3 coding DNA: TGTGCCAGCAGTCCGGGGACAGGGGCCCCGGGTGGCTATGGCTACACCTTC. The encoded protein is CASSPGTGAPGGYGYTF.

This clonotype occurred many times. V is TRBV7-2 and J is TRBJ2-7; 8 bases line up with TRBD1. CDR1 and CDR2 from the germline V gene are SGHTA and FQGNSA. The CDR3 is 13 residues long. Trimming took 5 bases from V and 4 from J; bases not matched to a gene: 4. The CDR3, as DNA: TGTGCCAGCAGCACAAGACAGGGGTACGAGCAGTACTTC. Its translation: CASSTRQGYEQYF.

The V gene is TRBV6-5, the J gene TRBJ1-1, with TRBD1 as a possible D gene (5 bases). The germline V gene has CDR1 MNHEY and CDR2 SVGAGI. The CDR3 is 16 amino acids. Trimming cost V 0 bases and J 5 bases, with 16 bases left between them. The CDR3 DNA reads TGTGCCAGCAGTTACTCGAAGAGGGGTGGCGGGACTGAAGCTTTCTTT. Translation gives CASSYSKRGGGTEAFF.